This TCR beta chain was sequenced for a study of cytomegalovirus exposure and HLA in healthy donors. Study information: An early data release held around 80 million unique TCRs from HLA-typed donors. Regarding the study as a whole: Association of a missense DCLRE1C variant with TCR beta V- and J-gene trimming was reported in a later analysis. Some highly shared sequence variants likely arose as a pipeline artifact. Follow-up analysis seemed to connect common viral pathogens with several of the most significant clusters identified.

Remarks on this clone: Its matching antigen is unknown.

PCR was performed using 60 Vbeta and 13 Jbeta primers. Sequencing was performed with immunoSEQ multiplex PCR; in TCRdb, only in-frame clones are kept and a portion is missing. The profile shows about 160,000 clones, less than 80% of them singletons. With V trimmed by 5 bases and J by 9 bases, 16 bases remained unmatched. CDR1 and CDR2 from the germline V gene are SEHNR and FQNEAQ (reference sequence). This CDR3 is 16 amino acids long. The sequenced sample was PBMCs. This rearrangement joins TRBV7-9 to TRBJ2-1, with TRBD1 matching 7 bases. This TCR was recovered from a man aged 35 to 55 in good health and CMV-seronegative. Here the CDR3 DNA reads TGTGCCAGCAGCCCCCCCGGACAGGCCGGCCGGATTGAGCAGTTCTTC. This translates into CASSPPGQAGRIEQFF.